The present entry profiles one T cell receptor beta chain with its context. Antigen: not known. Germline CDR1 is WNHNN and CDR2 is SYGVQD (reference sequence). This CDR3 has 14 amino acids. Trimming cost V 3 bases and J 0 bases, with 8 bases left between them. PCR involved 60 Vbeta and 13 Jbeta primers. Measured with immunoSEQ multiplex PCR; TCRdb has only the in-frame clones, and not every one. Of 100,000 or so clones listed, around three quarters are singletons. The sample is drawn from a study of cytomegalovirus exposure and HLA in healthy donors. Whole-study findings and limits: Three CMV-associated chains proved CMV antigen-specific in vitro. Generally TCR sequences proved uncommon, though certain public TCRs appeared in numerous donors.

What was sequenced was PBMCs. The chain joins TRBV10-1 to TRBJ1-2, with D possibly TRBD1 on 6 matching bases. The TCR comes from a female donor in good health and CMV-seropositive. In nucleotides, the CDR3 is TGCGCCAGCAGTGAACAGGGACCTAACTATGGCTACACCTTC. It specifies CASSEQGPNYGYTF.